The rows below give T cell receptor beta chains drawn from one sample of a study of blood T cell repertoires in COVID-19. TCRdb's copy holds only in-frame clones and misses some; the assay was immunoSEQ multiplex PCR. The data hold around 28,000 clones, with around 90% observed a single time. The sequenced sample was peripheral blood. The receptors here all came from a human donor in a cohort sampled during active COVID-19. CDR3s include the opening cysteine and the closing phenylalanine or tryptophan. Each record gives: J gene, clone size, D gene, V gene, CDR3 DNA, CDR3 protein. D genes are given only for firm matches. The size field is filled for only some rows; it gives once, few, many or a size class.

TRBJ1-3	.	.	TRBV6-5	TGTGCCAGCAGTTACAGCTCGAGGGGGTCTGGAAACACCATATATTTT	CASSYSSRGSGNTIYF
TRBJ2-1	.	TRBD1	TRBV5-1	TGCGCCAGCAGAACCGGGACAGGGGTCACCGATGAGCAGTTCTTC	CASRTGTGVTDEQFF
TRBJ2-1	few	.	TRBV5-1	TGCGCCAGCAGCTTGGTAGGACAGAGATACAATGAGCAGTTCTTC	CASSLVGQRYNEQFF
TRBJ2-7	.	.	TRBV5-4	TGTGCCAGCAGCTTGCTTGGCCAGGGCAAACACGAGCAGTACTTC	CASSLLGQGKHEQYF
TRBJ2-7	once	TRBD1	TRBV28	TGTGCCAGCAGTTTCGGACAGGGGGGTGCCTACGAGCAGTACTTC	CASSFGQGGAYEQYF
TRBJ2-7	.	TRBD2	TRBV5-4	TGTGCCAGCAGCTCGATTAAGTCTAGCGGCGAGGTCTACGAGCAGTACTTC	CASSSIKSSGEVYEQYF
TRBJ2-5	.	.	TRBV4-2	TGTGCCAGCAGCCAAGAGGGCGGGCCGCAAGGGGAGACCCAGTACTTC	CASSQEGGPQGETQYF
TRBJ1-2	.	.	TRBV7-8	TGTGCCAGCAGCCCAGGACAGCAAAATAACTATGGCTACACCTTC	CASSPGQQNNYGYTF
TRBJ2-2	.	TRBD2	TRBV19	TGTGCCAGTCGCCAACTAGCGGGGGAGACCGGGGAGCTGTTTTTT	CASRQLAGETGELFF
TRBJ2-3	.	.	TRBV7-8	TGTGCCAGCAGCTCCTACCGGGACATTAGCACAGATACGCAGTATTTT	CASSSYRDISTDTQYF
TRBJ2-3	.	TRBD2	TRBV2	TGTGCCAGCGGGAGGGGCTCCCTCACAGATACGCAGTATTTT	CASGRGSLTDTQYF
TRBJ1-5	.	TRBD1	TRBV11-2	TGTGCCAGCAGCCCGGGACAGGGAGGGGGCCTTAGCAATCAGCCCCAGCATTTT	CASSPGQGGGLSNQPQHF
TRBJ1-1	.	.	TRBV28	TGTGCCAGCAGTTTAAGGCAGGGGGCTTTCTTT	CASSLRQGAFF
TRBJ2-1	.	TRBD2	TRBV6-2/TRBV6-3	TGTGCCAGCAGTCCCGGACTAGCGGGAGTTAATGAGCAGTTCTTC	CASSPGLAGVNEQFF
TRBJ2-7	few	TRBD2	TRBV5-3	TGTGCCAGAAGCTCCCTCCCAGCGGGAGCCCACGAGCAGTACTTC	CARSSLPAGAHEQYF
TRBJ2-7	once	TRBD1	TRBV6-6	TGTGCCAGCAGTTACTCGAGGGACAGGGATTACGAGCAGTACTTC	CASSYSRDRDYEQYF
TRBJ2-2	.	.	TRBV19	TGTGCCACCTACGTCCGCTCCGGGGAGCTGTTTTTT	CATYVRSGELFF
TRBJ2-1	.	.	TRBV2	TGTGCCAGCAGGGAGGGCGGAAGCTCCTACAATGAGCAGTTCTTC	CASREGGSSYNEQFF
TRBJ2-7	.	.	TRBV9	TGTGCCAGCAGCCCGAAGGGACTCGGGCTCTACGAGCAGTACTTC	CASSPKGLGLYEQYF
TRBJ2-1	.	TRBD1	TRBV5-1	TGCGCCAGCAGCCCCGGGACAGGGGGAGCGATGGGCCTAGAATACAATGAGCAGTTCTTC	CASSPGTGGAMGLEYNEQFF
TRBJ2-2	few	TRBD2	TRBV7-9	TGTGCCAGCAGCTTAAGGACTAGCGGAAACACCGGGGAGCTGTTTTTT	CASSLRTSGNTGELFF
TRBJ1-6	.	.	TRBV3-1/TRBV3-2	TGTGCCAGCAGCCAAGATACGGGGGGGGGTTCACCCCTCCACTTT	CASSQDTGGGSPLHF
TRBJ1-2	.	.	TRBV13	TGTGCCAGCACCCGAGCAGGGTATGGCTACACCTTC	CASTRAGYGYTF
TRBJ1-1	.	.	TRBV3-1/TRBV3-2	TGTGCCAGCAGCCAGCTCCCGGGTGAGGCTGAAGCTTTCTTT	CASSQLPGEAEAFF
TRBJ2-2	.	.	TRBV18	TGTGCCAGCTCACCAGAGAGGGTCGGGGAGCTGTTTTTT	CASSPERVGELFF
TRBJ2-7	.	.	TRBV5-1	TGCGCCAGCAGCCGGGGTCCCTACGAGCAGTACTTC	CASSRGPYEQYF
TRBJ1-6	.	.	TRBV3-1/TRBV3-2	TGTGCCAGCAGCCTCACGAGGGATTCACCCCTCCACTTT	CASSLTRDSPLHF
TRBJ1-6	.	.	TRBV5-1	TGCGCCAGCAGCTTGGACGTCGGGGTGATAGGAACCCTCCACTTT	CASSLDVGVIGTLHF
TRBJ2-1	.	TRBD2	TRBV4-3	TGCGCCAGCAGCCAGGGGACTAGCGGGAGTGGTAATGAGCAGTTCTTC	CASSQGTSGSGNEQFF
TRBJ2-3	.	TRBD2	TRBV12-5	TGTGCTAGTGGTAGGGGTTATAGCGGGAGAGGACCCGCGACAGATACGCAGTATTTT	CASGRGYSGRGPATDTQYF
TRBJ1-5	.	TRBD1	TRBV5-6	TGTGCCAGCAGCTTATTTGGGACAGGGGATCAGCCCCAGCATTTT	CASSLFGTGDQPQHF
TRBJ2-7	.	TRBD2	TRBV19	TGTGCCAGTAGCTTAGGACTAGCGGTTTTCTACGAGCAGTACTTC	CASSLGLAVFYEQYF
TRBJ2-7	few	.	TRBV20-1	TGCAGTGCTACTTCCTCCTACGAGCAGTACTTC	CSATSSYEQYF
TRBJ1-5	.	.	TRBV6-1	TGTGCCAGCAGTGAAGTGACACGGAGCAATCAGCCCCAGCATTTT	CASSEVTRSNQPQHF
TRBJ2-3	.	.	TRBV5-1	TGCGCCAGCAGCTCGGACAGAACTAGCACAGATACGCAGTATTTT	CASSSDRTSTDTQYF